This T cell receptor (beta chain) was sequenced for a study of technical replicates of blood from a few donors. Profiled with immunoSEQ multiplex PCR; TCRdb holds only in-frame clones, not every one. The sample lists over 50,000 clones, around 95% occurring once. CDR1 and CDR2 from the germline V gene are SGHNT and YYREEE (reference sequence). CDR3 length equals 13 residues. The J segment lost 11 bases and the V segment lost 5 bases, leaving 11 bases of the junction unmatched. The receptor was derived from a human donor in good health. Some clones in this sample may be carry-over from other donors' samples. The chain joins TRBV5-4 to TRBJ2-3, with 7 bases that match TRBD2. The sequenced sample was PBMCs. The CDR3 protein is CASSPDYLAEQYF. DNA for the CDR3: TGTGCCAGCAGTCCCGACTATCTAGCGGAGCAGTATTTT.